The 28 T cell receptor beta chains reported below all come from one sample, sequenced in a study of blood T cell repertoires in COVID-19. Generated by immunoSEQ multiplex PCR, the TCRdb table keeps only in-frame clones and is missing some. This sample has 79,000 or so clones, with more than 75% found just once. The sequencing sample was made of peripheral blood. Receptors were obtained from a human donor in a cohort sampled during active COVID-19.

As DNA, the CDR3 is TGTGCCAGCTCACCGGGACAGACCAATCAGCCCCAGCATTTT. Its protein is CASSPGQTNQPQHF. This rearrangement joins TRBV18 to TRBJ1-5, with 7 bases aligning to TRBD1. Germline values: CDR1 KGHSH, CDR2 LQKENI. Unmatched junction bases numbered 2, after V lost 3 bases and J lost 3 bases. The length of the CDR3 is 14 residues.

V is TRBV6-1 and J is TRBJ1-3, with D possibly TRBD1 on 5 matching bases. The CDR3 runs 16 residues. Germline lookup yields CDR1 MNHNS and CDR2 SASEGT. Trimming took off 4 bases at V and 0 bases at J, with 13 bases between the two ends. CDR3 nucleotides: TGTGCCAGCAGTGTTGGGGGACTTTCCTCTGGAAACACCATATATTTT. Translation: CASSVGGLSSGNTIYF.

For the CDR3, the DNA is TGTGCCAGCAGCCAGCGGGTCGGACAGGGGGCGAAAAAGACCCAGTACTTC. This gives the protein CASSQRVGQGAKKTQYF. V usage is TRBV5-6 and J usage is TRBJ2-5; 11 nucleotides align to TRBD1. The length of the CDR3 is 17 residues. J gave up 6 bases and V 4 bases, and 14 bases lay outside the gene matches. The germline gives CDR1 SGHDT, CDR2 YYEEEE. The full variable domain, rest sourced from reference TRBV5-6 and TRBJ2-5, is DAGVTQSPTHLIKTRGQQVTLRCSPKSGHDTVSWYQQALGQGPQFIFQYYEEEERQRGNFPDRFSGHQFPNYSSELNVNALLLGDSALYLCASSQRVGQGAKKTQYFGPGTRLLVL.

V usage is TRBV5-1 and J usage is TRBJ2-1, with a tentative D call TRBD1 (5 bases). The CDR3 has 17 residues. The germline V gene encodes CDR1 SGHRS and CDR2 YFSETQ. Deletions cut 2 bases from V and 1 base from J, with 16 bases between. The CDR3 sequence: CASSLRDSLSSYNEQFF. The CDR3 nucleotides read TGCGCCAGCAGCTTACGAGACAGTCTATCATCCTACAATGAGCAGTTCTTC.

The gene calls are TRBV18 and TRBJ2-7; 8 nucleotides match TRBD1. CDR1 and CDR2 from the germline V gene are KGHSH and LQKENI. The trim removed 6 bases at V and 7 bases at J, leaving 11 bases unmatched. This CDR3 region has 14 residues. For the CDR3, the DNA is TGTGCCAGCTCCCGCGGGACAGGTGGTCGAGAGCAGTACTTC. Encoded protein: CASSRGTGGREQYF.

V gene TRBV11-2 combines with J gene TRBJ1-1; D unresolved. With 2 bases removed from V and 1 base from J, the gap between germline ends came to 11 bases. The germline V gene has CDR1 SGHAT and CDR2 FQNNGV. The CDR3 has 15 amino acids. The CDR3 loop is CASSLLPGRNTEAFF. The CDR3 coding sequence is TGTGCCAGCAGCTTACTACCGGGGAGGAACACTGAAGCTTTCTTT.

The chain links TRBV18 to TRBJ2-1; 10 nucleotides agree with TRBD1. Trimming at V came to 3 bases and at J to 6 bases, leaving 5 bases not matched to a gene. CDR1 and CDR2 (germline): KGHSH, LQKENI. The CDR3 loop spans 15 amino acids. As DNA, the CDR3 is TGTGCCAGCTCACCCGGGACAGGGGATGGCAATGAGCAGTTCTTC. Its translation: CASSPGTGDGNEQFF. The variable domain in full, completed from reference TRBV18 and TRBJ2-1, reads NAGVMQNPRHLVRRRGQEARLRCSPMKGHSHVYWYRQLPEEGLKFMVYLQKENIIDESGMPKERFSAEFPKEGPSILRIQQVVRGDSAAYFCASSPGTGDGNEQFFGPGTRLTVL.

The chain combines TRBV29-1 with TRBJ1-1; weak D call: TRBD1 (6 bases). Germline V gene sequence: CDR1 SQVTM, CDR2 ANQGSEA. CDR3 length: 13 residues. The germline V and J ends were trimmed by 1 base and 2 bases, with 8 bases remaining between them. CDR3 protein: CSVEGQANTEAFF. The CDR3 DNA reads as TGCAGCGTTGAAGGACAGGCTAACACTGAAGCTTTCTTT.

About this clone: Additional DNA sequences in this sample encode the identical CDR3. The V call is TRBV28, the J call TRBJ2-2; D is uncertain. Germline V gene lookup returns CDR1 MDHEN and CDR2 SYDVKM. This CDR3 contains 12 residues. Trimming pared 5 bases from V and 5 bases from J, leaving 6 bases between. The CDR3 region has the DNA TGTGCCAGCAGTCTGCTAACCGGGGAGCTGTTTTTT. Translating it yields CASSLLTGELFF.

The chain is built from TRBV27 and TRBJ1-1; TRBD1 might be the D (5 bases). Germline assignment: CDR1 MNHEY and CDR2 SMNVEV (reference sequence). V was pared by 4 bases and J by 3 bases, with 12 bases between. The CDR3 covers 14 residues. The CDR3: CASSWGGGDTEAFF. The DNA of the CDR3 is TGTGCCAGCAGTTGGGGTGGGGGGGACACTGAAGCTTTCTTT.

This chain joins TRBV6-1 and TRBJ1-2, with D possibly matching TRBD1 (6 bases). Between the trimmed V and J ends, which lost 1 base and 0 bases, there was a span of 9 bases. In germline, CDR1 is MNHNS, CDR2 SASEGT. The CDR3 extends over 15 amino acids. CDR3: CASSEVQGSNYGYTF. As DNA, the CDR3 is TGTGCCAGCAGTGAAGTACAGGGATCTAACTATGGCTACACCTTC.

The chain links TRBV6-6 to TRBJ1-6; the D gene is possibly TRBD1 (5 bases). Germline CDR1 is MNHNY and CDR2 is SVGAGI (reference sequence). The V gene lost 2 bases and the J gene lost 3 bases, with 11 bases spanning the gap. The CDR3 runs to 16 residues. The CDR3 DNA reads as TGTGCCAGCAGTTACGAAGGGGTCCACTATAATTCACCCCTCCACTTT. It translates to CASSYEGVHYNSPLHF.

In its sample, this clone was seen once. CDR3 region: CASSSPNSPSGANVLTF. The CDR3 DNA reads as TGTGCCAGCAGCTCACCTAACTCGCCCTCTGGGGCCAACGTCCTGACTTTC. The V gene is TRBV13, the J gene TRBJ2-6; D call uncertain. The germline V gene has CDR1 PRHDT and CDR2 FYEKMQ (reference sequence). The CDR3 has 17 residues. V dropped 4 bases and J dropped 0 bases, with 13 bases sitting between them. Together with reference TRBV13 and TRBJ2-6, the CDR3 gives the full variable domain: AAGVIQSPRHLIKEKRETATLKCYPIPRHDTVYWYQQGPGQDPQFLISFYEKMQSDKGSIPDRFSAQQFSDYHSELNMSSLELGDSALYFCASSSPNSPSGANVLTFGAGSRLTVL.

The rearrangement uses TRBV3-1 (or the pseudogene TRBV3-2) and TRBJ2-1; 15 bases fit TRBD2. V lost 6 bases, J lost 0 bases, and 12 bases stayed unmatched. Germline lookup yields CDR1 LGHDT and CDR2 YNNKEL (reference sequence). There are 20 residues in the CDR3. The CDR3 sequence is CASSPRVGLAGGSSYNEQFF. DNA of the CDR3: TGTGCCAGCAGTCCCCGCGTCGGACTAGCGGGAGGGAGCTCCTACAATGAGCAGTTCTTC.

CDR3 in amino acids: CASSSYREGNYGYTF. CDR3 bases: TGTGCCAGCAGTTCTTACAGGGAGGGTAACTATGGCTACACCTTC. The chain combines TRBV28 with TRBJ1-2; possible D gene TRBD1, 6 bases. Germline V CDR1 and CDR2: MDHEN, SYDVKM. The ends were cut back, 4 bases at V and 1 base at J, with 13 bases in the middle. The CDR3 runs to 15 residues.

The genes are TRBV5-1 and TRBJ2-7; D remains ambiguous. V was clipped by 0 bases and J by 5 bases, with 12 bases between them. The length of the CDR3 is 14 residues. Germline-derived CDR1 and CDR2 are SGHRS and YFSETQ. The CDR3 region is CASSLGPSDDEQYF. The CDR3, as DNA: TGCGCCAGCAGCTTGGGACCCAGCGATGACGAGCAGTACTTC.

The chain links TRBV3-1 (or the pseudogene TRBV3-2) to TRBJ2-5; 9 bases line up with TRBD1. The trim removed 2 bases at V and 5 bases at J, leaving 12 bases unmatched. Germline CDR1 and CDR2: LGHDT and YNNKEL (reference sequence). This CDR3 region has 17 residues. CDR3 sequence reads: CASSQPRGQGSGETQYF. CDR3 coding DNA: TGTGCCAGCAGCCAACCCCGGGGACAGGGTAGTGGGGAGACCCAGTACTTC.

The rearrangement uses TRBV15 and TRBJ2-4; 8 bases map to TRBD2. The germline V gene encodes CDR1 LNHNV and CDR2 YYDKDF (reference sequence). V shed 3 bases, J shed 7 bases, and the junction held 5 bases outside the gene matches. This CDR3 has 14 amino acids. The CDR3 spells CATSSRLASNIQYF. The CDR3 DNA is TGTGCCACCAGCAGTCGACTAGCGTCCAACATTCAGTACTTC.

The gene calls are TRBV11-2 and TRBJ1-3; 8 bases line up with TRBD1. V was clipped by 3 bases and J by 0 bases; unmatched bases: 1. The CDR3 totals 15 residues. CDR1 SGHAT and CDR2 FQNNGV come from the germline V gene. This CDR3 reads CASSFGTGSGNTIYF. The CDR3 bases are TGTGCCAGCAGCTTCGGGACAGGCTCTGGAAACACCATATATTTT.

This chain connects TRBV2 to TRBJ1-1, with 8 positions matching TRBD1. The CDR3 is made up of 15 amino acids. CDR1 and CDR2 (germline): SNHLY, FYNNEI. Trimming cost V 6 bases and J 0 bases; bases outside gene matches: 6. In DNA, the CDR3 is TGTGCCAGCAGGGGACAGGTTCAGATGAACACTGAAGCTTTCTTT. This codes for CASRGQVQMNTEAFF. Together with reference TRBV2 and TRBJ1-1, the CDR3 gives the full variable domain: EPEVTQTPSHQVTQMGQEVILRCVPISNHLYFYWYRQILGQKVEFLVSFYNNEISEKSEIFDDQFSVERPDGSNFTLKIRSTKLEDSAMYFCASRGQVQMNTEAFFGQGTRLTVV.

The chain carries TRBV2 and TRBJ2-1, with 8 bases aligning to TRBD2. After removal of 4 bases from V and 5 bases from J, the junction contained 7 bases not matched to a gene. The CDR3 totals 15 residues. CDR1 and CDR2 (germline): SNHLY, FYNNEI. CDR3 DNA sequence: TGTGCCAGCAGTGTCCAAGCGGGAGCAGACAATGAGCAGTTCTTC. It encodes CASSVQAGADNEQFF.

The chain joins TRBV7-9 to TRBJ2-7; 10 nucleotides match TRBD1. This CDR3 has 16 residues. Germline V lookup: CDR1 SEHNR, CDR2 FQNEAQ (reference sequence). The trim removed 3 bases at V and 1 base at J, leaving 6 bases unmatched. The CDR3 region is CASSLPRDRGSYEQYF. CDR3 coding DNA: TGTGCCAGCAGCTTGCCCCGGGACAGGGGATCCTACGAGCAGTACTTC. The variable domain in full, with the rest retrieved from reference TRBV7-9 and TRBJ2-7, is DTGVSQNPRHKITKRGQNVTFRCDPISEHNRLYWYRQTLGQGPEFLTYFQNEAQLEKSRLLSDRFSAERPKGSFSTLEIQRTEQGDSAMYLCASSLPRDRGSYEQYFGPGTRLTVT.

The CDR3 DNA sequence: TGTGCCTGGAAGTCTCGGGGGAATCAGCCCCAGCATTTT. This translates into CAWKSRGNQPQHF. The J gene is TRBJ1-5, the V gene TRBV30; weak D call: TRBD1 (5 bases). Looked up from germline, CDR1 is GTSNPN and CDR2 is SVGIG (reference sequence). Trimming stripped 4 bases from V and 4 bases from J, with 11 bases between. This CDR3 spans 13 amino acids.

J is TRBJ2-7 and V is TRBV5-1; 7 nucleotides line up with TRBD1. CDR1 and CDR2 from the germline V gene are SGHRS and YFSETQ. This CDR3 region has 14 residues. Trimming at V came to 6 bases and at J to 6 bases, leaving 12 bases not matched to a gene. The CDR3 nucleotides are TGCGCCAGCACCTCCCAGGGGGACCTTTCCGAGCAGTACTTC. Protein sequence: CASTSQGDLSEQYF.

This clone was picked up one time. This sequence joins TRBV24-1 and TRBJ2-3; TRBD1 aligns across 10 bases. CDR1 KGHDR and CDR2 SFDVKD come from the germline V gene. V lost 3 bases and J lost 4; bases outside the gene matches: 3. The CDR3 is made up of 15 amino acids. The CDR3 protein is CATSDPGQGPDTQYF. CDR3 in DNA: TGTGCCACCAGTGATCCGGGACAGGGGCCAGATACGCAGTATTTT.

CDR3 coding DNA: TGTGCCAGCAGCTCCATCGGGGGGAGTTCAGGGAATGAGCAGTTCTTC. Residues: CASSSIGGSSGNEQFF. The rearrangement joins TRBV5-6 to TRBJ2-1, with TRBD2 matching 7 bases. The V and J ends lost 3 bases and 7 bases, in that order; junction bases with no gene match: 13. From germline, CDR1 is SGHDT and CDR2 YYEEEE. This CDR3 spans 16 amino acids.

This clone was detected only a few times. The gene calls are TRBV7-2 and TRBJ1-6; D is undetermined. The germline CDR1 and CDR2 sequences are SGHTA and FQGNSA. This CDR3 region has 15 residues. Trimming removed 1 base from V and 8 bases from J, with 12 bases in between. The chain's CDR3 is CASSLVPGSDSPLHF. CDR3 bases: TGTGCCAGCAGCTTAGTCCCGGGGAGCGATTCACCCCTCCACTTT.

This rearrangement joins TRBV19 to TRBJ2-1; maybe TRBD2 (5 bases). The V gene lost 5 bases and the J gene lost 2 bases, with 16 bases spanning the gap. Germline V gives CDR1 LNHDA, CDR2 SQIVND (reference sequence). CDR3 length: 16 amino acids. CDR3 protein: CASSLALAQAYNEQFF. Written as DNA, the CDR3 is TGTGCCAGTAGTCTGGCCTTAGCGCAGGCCTACAATGAGCAGTTCTTC. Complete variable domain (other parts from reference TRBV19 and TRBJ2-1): DGGITQSPKYLFRKEGQNVTLSCEQNLNHDAMYWYRQDPGQGLRLIYYSQIVNDFQKGDIAEGYSVSREKKESFPLTVTSAQKNPTAFYLCASSLALAQAYNEQFFGPGTRLTVL.